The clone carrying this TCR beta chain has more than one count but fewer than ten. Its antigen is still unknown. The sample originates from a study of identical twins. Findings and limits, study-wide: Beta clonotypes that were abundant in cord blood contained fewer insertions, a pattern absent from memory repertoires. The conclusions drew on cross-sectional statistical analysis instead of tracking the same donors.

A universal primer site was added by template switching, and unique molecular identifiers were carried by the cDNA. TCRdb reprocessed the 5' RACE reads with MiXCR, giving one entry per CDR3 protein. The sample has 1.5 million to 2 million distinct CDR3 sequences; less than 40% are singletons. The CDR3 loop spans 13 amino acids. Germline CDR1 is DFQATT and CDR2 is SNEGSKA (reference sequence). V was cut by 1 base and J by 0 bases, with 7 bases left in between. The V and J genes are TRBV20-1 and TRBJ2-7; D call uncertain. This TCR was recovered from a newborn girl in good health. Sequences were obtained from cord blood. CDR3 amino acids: CSARGYRSYEQYF. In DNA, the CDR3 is TGCAGTGCTAGAGGGTACCGCTCCTACGAGCAGTACTTC.